What follows are 14 T cell receptor beta chains derived from one specimen sequenced in a study of T cell responses to AZD1222 COVID-19 vaccine. The repertoire was sequenced with immunoSEQ multiplex PCR; TCRdb's copy has only in-frame clones and lacks some. The sample holds some 120,000 clones, 80% to 95% seen once. Source: peripheral blood, taken 28 days after the second AZD1222 dose. Receptors were obtained from an adult who received the AZD1222 COVID-19 vaccine.

The chain joins TRBV6-5 to TRBJ2-3; no definite D call. CDR1 MNHEY and CDR2 SVGAGI come from the germline V gene. V was cut by 0 bases and J by 5 bases, with 6 bases left in between. There are 13 residues in the CDR3. The CDR3 nucleotides read TGTGCCAGCAGTTACTCCATGGGAGATACGCAGTATTTT. Protein sequence: CASSYSMGDTQYF.

The V and J genes are TRBV14 and TRBJ2-3; D gene unclear. Germline assignment: CDR1 SGHDN and CDR2 FVKESK. V lost 0 bases to trimming and J lost 4 bases, with 5 bases between them. The CDR3 has 13 residues. This chain's CDR3 is CASSQDRADTQYF. The CDR3 DNA follows: TGTGCCAGCAGCCAAGATAGGGCAGATACGCAGTATTTT.

This chain joins TRBV28 and TRBJ1-6; perhaps TRBD1 as D (5 bases). Trimming removed 6 bases from V and 6 bases from J, with 15 bases in between. Germline V gene lookup returns CDR1 MDHEN and CDR2 SYDVKM. CDR3 size: 15 residues. The CDR3 here is CASSPFRGINSPLHF. The CDR3 DNA sequence: TGTGCCAGCAGCCCGTTCCGGGGGATTAATTCACCCCTCCACTTT.

V usage is TRBV28 and J usage is TRBJ1-3; D remains ambiguous. V was cut by 6 bases and J by 0 bases, with 15 bases left in between. Germline assignment: CDR1 MDHEN and CDR2 SYDVKM. This CDR3 region has 16 residues. CDR3 DNA sequence: TGTGCCAGCAGATCACGGTGGATCGGCTCTGGAAACACCATATATTTT. Translated, it gives CASRSRWIGSGNTIYF.

The chain has TRBV5-1 and TRBJ1-5, with TRBD1 identical over 7 bases. The germline V gene has CDR1 SGHRS and CDR2 YFSETQ. The CDR3 covers 15 residues. The V segment lost 1 base and the J segment 0 bases; nucleotides outside the gene matches: 1. This CDR3 is CASSLQGDSNQPQHF. The DNA for the CDR3 is TGCGCCAGCAGCTTGCAGGGGGATAGCAATCAGCCCCAGCATTTT.

The rearrangement joins TRBV11-2 to TRBJ2-5, with a possible D match to TRBD1 (5 bases). Between the trimmed V and J ends, which lost 3 bases and 5 bases, there was a span of 13 bases. The CDR3 extends over 14 amino acids. Germline assignment: CDR1 SGHAT and CDR2 FQNNGV. CDR3 bases: TGTGCCAGCAGCTTCGGCAGGGTTGCGGAGACCCAGTACTTC. Residues: CASSFGRVAETQYF.

CDR3 coding DNA: TGTGCCAGCAGTTTATTGGGCACAGGGACTAGCTATGGCTACACCTTC. It yields the protein CASSLLGTGTSYGYTF. The gene calls are TRBV28 and TRBJ1-2; a possible D gene is TRBD1 (6 bases). Germline loops: CDR1 MDHEN, CDR2 SYDVKM. CDR3 length: 16 residues. Between the trimmed V and J ends, which lost 1 base and 4 bases, there was a span of 16 bases.

The chain employs TRBV28 and TRBJ1-1; TRBD1 matches 8 bases. V was pared by 4 bases and J by 0 bases, with 10 bases of the junction left unmatched. The germline V gene has CDR1 MDHEN and CDR2 SYDVKM. The CDR3 consists of 17 residues. The CDR3 loop reads CASSYYRGWSVNTEAFF. As DNA, the CDR3 is TGTGCCAGCAGTTACTACAGGGGGTGGTCGGTGAACACTGAAGCTTTCTTT.

The CDR3 region has the DNA TGTGCCAGCAGCCAATACGGCGCATCGAACACTGAAGCTTTCTTT. Translation: CASSQYGASNTEAFF. This chain connects TRBV3-1 (or the pseudogene TRBV3-2) to TRBJ1-1, with unresolved D. This CDR3 is built from 15 residues. CDR1 is LGHDT and CDR2 is YNNKEL in the germline V gene (reference sequence). The germline V and J ends were trimmed by 2 bases and 1 base, with 11 bases remaining between them.

The CDR3 region is CASSRGYVGLANAGELFF. In nucleotides, the CDR3 is TGTGCCAGCTCGCGAGGTTATGTGGGACTAGCGAATGCCGGGGAGCTGTTTTTT. The chain carries TRBV18 and TRBJ2-2; 10 nucleotides agree with TRBD2. The CDR3 has 18 residues. CDR1 is KGHSH, CDR2 LQKENI, per germline. J was trimmed by 6 bases and V by 6 bases; bases with no gene match: 16.

The gene calls are TRBV5-1 and TRBJ2-3; D perhaps matches TRBD2 (6 bases). Germline CDR1 SGHRS, CDR2 YFSETQ. The V end lost 1 base, the J end lost 0 bases, and 12 bases lay between the germline ends. The CDR3 is 16 residues long. The CDR3 spells CASSLMAGQSTDTQYF. CDR3 nucleotide sequence: TGCGCCAGCAGCTTGATGGCGGGGCAAAGCACAGATACGCAGTATTTT.

The chain recombines TRBV4-1 with TRBJ1-4; perhaps TRBD1 as D (5 bases). The V end lost 1 base, the J end lost 6 bases, and 12 bases lay between the germline ends. This CDR3 spans 15 amino acids. Germline CDR1 and CDR2: MGHRA and YSYEKL. CDR3 DNA sequence: TGCGCCAGCAGCCAAGGGTGGGGCTGGGATGAAAAACTGTTTTTT. It specifies CASSQGWGWDEKLFF.

The J gene is TRBJ1-1, the V gene TRBV5-6, with D hard to call. The germline V gene has CDR1 SGHDT and CDR2 YYEEEE. The CDR3 covers 13 residues. Trimming left V 7 bases short and J 7 bases short, with 17 bases between. The CDR3 is CASGRLPQLEAFF. Written as DNA, the CDR3 is TGTGCCAGCGGACGATTACCGCAACTTGAAGCTTTCTTT.

This clone was counted a single time. J is TRBJ1-5 and V is TRBV21-1; the DNA was not used to check the table's D call, TRBD1. TRBV21-1 is a known pseudogene. This CDR3 comprises 14 residues. The CDR3 loop reads CATRSGQGNQPQHF. The CDR3 bases are TGTGCCACGCGATCGGGACAGGGCAATCAGCCCCAGCATTTT.